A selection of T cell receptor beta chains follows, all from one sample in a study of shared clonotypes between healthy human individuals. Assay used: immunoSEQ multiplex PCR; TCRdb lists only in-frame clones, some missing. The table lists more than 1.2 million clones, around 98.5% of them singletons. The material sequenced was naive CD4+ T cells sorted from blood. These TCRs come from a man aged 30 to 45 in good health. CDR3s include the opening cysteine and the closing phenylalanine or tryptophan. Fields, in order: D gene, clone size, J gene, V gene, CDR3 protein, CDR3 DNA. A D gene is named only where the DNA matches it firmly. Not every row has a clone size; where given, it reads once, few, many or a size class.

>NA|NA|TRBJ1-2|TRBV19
CASSKTQESYGYTF
TGTGCCAGTAGTAAAACACAGGAGTCCTATGGCTACACCTTC
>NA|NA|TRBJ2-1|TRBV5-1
CASSPGTYNEQFF
TGCGCCAGCAGCCCGGGAACTTACAATGAGCAGTTCTTC
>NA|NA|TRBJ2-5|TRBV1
CTSSPGTSGFLETQYF
TGCACCAGCAGCCCGGGGACTAGCGGGTTCTTAGAGACCCAGTACTTC
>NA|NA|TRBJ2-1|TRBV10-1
CASSEGTRDNEQFF
TGCGCCAGCAGTGAGGGGACGCGAGACAATGAGCAGTTCTTC
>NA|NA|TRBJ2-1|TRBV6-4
CASSESRSYNEQFF
TGTGCCAGCAGTGAGAGCAGATCCTACAATGAGCAGTTCTTC
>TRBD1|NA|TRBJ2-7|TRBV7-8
CASSLSSSGTGAYEQYF
TGTGCCAGCAGCTTATCCTCCTCCGGGACAGGAGCCTACGAGCAGTACTTC
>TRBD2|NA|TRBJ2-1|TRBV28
CASRQGTRRYNEQFF
TGTGCCAGCAGACAAGGGACTAGGCGATACAATGAGCAGTTCTTC
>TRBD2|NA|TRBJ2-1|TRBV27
CASSLLASGISYNEQFF
TGTGCCAGCAGTTTATTGGCTAGCGGAATCTCCTACAATGAGCAGTTCTTC
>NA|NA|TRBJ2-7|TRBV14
CASSQGHAREQYF
TGTGCCAGCAGCCAAGGGCACGCTAGAGAGCAGTACTTC
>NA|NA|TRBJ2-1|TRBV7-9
CASSLQGSSIDEQFF
TGTGCCAGCAGCCTCCAGGGGTCTAGCATCGATGAGCAGTTCTTC
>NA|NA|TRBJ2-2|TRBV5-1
CASSQRTVPGELFF
TGCGCCAGCAGCCAAAGAACCGTTCCCGGGGAGCTGTTTTTT
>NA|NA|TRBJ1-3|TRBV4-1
CASSQVGARNTIYF
TGCGCCAGCAGCCAAGTAGGGGCAAGAAACACCATATATTTT
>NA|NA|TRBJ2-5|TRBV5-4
CASSLAGTDRRRVTQYF
TGTGCCAGCAGCTTGGCCGGTACAGACAGAAGAAGAGTGACCCAGTACTTC
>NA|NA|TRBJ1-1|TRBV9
CASSVVTGSSNTEAFF
TGTGCCAGCAGCGTGGTGACAGGTTCCTCGAACACTGAAGCTTTCTTT
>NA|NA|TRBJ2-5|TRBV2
CASSPSGETQYF
TGTGCCAGCTCCCCCTCGGGGGAGACCCAGTACTTC
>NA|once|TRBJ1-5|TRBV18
CASSPQASNQPQHF
TGTGCCAGCTCACCACAGGCAAGCAATCAGCCCCAGCATTTT
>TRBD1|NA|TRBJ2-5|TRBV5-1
CASSLGGQGAETQYF
TGCGCCAGCAGCTTGGGGGGACAGGGGGCCGAGACCCAGTACTTC
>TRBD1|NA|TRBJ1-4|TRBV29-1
CSVVKTGSNEKLFF
TGCAGCGTTGTCAAGACAGGGTCGAATGAAAAACTGTTTTTT
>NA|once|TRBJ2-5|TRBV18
CASSPTVGGVQETQYF
TGTGCCAGCTCACCTACGGTTGGAGGGGTCCAGGAGACCCAGTACTTC
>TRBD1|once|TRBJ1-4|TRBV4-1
CASSLRHEPGQSNEKLFF
TGCGCCAGCAGCCTGAGACATGAGCCGGGACAGAGTAATGAAAAACTGTTTTTT
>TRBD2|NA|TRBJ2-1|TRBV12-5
CASGLGLAGAHEQFF
TGTGCTAGTGGTTTGGGGCTAGCGGGAGCCCATGAGCAGTTCTTC
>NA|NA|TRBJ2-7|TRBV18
CASSALSGGSYEQYF
TGTGCCAGCTCAGCACTCTCTGGCGGGTCCTACGAGCAGTACTTC
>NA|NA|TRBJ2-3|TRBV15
CATSSARGFDTQYF
TGTGCCACCAGCAGCGCTCGGGGGTTCGATACGCAGTATTTT